This T cell receptor beta chain was profiled in a study of blood T cell repertoires in COVID-19. At the level of the study: Donors in the United States, Italy and Spain gave samples during acute or convalescent COVID-19.

In the study's own analysis: Researchers report that nucleated cell counts were estimated from reference gene primer amplification. Clones were sequenced by immunoSEQ multiplex PCR, and TCRdb holds only the in-frame ones, with some missing. The V and J calls and clone size come from that table; D and trimming were worked out from the DNA. The top ten clones hold just over 9.5% of a sample with about 150,000 clones, approximately 82% of them seen once. CDR3 length equals 14 residues. CDR1 SGDLS and CDR2 YYNGEE come from the germline V gene. V was shortened by 4 bases and J by 7 bases, with 14 bases between the two germline ends.

This chain joins TRBV9 and TRBJ1-4, with D perhaps matching TRBD1 (6 bases). Sequenced input: peripheral blood. The source of this sequence is a woman aged 50 to 60 with acute or convalescent COVID-19. The CDR3 loop reads CASSTPGALEKLFF. DNA for the CDR3: TGTGCCAGCAGCACACCAGGGGCGCTTGAAAAACTGTTTTTT.